Each of the 29 T cell receptor beta chains below was sequenced from the same sample in a study of T-cell reconstitution after alpha-beta-depleted transplantation in children. Unique molecular identifiers were incorporated when the TCRbeta library was constructed. TCRdb re-derived calls from the PCR reads in MiXCR, one entry per CDR3 protein. The repertoire holds 200,000 to 250,000 distinct CDR3 sequences, with about a quarter as singletons. Sequenced material: PBMCs, taken before TCRalphabeta/CD19-depleted stem cell transplant. Every receptor here comes from a girl aged 2 to 10 with Fanconi anemia, due to receive a stem cell transplant.

The chain links TRBV2 to TRBJ2-1; D ambiguous. CDR3 size: 15 residues. V was shortened by 1 base and J by 9 bases, with 16 bases between the two germline ends. Germline-derived CDR1 and CDR2 are SNHLY and FYNNEI. CDR3 in DNA: TGTGCCAGCAGTGAAGGGACCACCCCTTGGGGTGAGCAGTTCTTC. Its translation is CASSEGTTPWGEQFF.

V gene TRBV7-8 combines with J gene TRBJ2-4, with D maybe TRBD2 (6 bases). CDR1 and CDR2 from the germline V gene are SGHVS and FQNEAQ. V was shortened by 4 bases and J by 9 bases, with 19 bases between the two germline ends. The CDR3 extends over 15 amino acids. The CDR3: CASSSSGGGVGIQYF. The CDR3 DNA reads TGTGCCAGCAGCTCCTCCGGAGGAGGGGTGGGCATTCAGTACTTC.

The chain uses TRBV3-1 and TRBJ2-1; no definite D call. V was pared by 3 bases and J by 0 bases, with 15 bases between. Germline CDR1 and CDR2: LGHDT and YNNKEL (reference sequence). The CDR3 runs to 17 residues. The chain's CDR3 is CASSHRTTGSSYNEQFF. CDR3 DNA sequence: TGTGCCAGCAGCCATCGAACGACCGGAAGCTCCTACAATGAGCAGTTCTTC.

Points on this clonotype: Germline is not matched at one junction end, which may reflect a read error. The chain employs TRBV7-9 and TRBJ1-1, with TRBD1 matching over 7 bases. The length of the CDR3 is 14 residues. Germline V gives CDR1 SEHNR, CDR2 FQNEAQ (reference sequence). CDR3 region: CASSTIDRDADAFF. CDR3 coding DNA: TGTGCCAGCAGCACAATCGACAGGGATGCTGACGCTTTCTTT.

This clonotype was seen at least ten times. The V and J genes are TRBV12-3 or TRBV12-4 and TRBJ2-4; tentative D call: TRBD2 (6 bases). CDR3 length: 13 residues. V was pared by 4 bases and J by 7 bases, with 11 bases between. The CDR3 DNA is TGTGCCAGCAGTTCCGGGAGTGGGAACATTCAGTACTTC. Residues: CASSSGSGNIQYF.

The J gene is TRBJ1-5, the V gene TRBV28; D remains unclear. The CDR3 runs 12 residues. Trimming left V 6 bases short and J 9 bases short, with 12 bases between. Germline V gene sequence: CDR1 MDHEN, CDR2 SYDVKM. The CDR3 protein is CASSPTERPQHF. Here the CDR3 DNA reads TGTGCCAGCAGCCCCACAGAGCGGCCCCAGCATTTT.

This clonotype was found many times. The rearrangement joins TRBV7-9 to TRBJ2-7; D gene unclear. Per the germline V gene, CDR1 is SEHNR and CDR2 is FQNEAQ (reference sequence). This CDR3 spans 13 amino acids. Trimming removed 1 base from V and 2 bases from J, with 6 bases in between. This CDR3 reads CASSLEAPYEQYF. CDR3 bases: TGTGCCAGCAGCTTAGAGGCGCCCTACGAGCAGTACTTC.

This clonotype was recorded many times. This chain links TRBV28 with TRBJ2-7, with no clear D. Germline assignment: CDR1 MDHEN and CDR2 SYDVKM. The V end lost 2 bases, the J end lost 0 bases, and 5 bases lay between the germline ends. The CDR3 has 13 residues. The CDR3 bases are TGTGCCAGCAGTTTAGCCAACTCCTACGAGCAGTACTTC. This encodes CASSLANSYEQYF.

In its sample, this clonotype was seen a few times. This chain links TRBV12-3 or TRBV12-4 with TRBJ2-2, with 10 bases aligning to TRBD2. This CDR3 region has 17 residues. V lost 3 bases, J lost 4 bases, and 8 bases stayed unmatched. The CDR3 bases are TGTGCCAGCAGTTTGTCGAGCGGGGGGGCCTCCACCGGGGAGCTGTTTTTT. Translation: CASSLSSGGASTGELFF.

The chain has TRBV12-3 or TRBV12-4 and TRBJ2-1; 9 nucleotides align to TRBD1. The CDR3 has 14 amino acids. Trimming removed 3 bases from V and 9 bases from J; junction bases left unmatched: 6. CDR3: CASSLNRGLGEQFF. The CDR3 bases are TGTGCCAGCAGTTTGAACAGGGGGCTTGGTGAGCAGTTCTTC.

This clonotype was observed a few times. The chain joins TRBV9 to TRBJ2-3; D ambiguous. Germline V lookup: CDR1 SGDLS, CDR2 YYNGEE. CDR3 length: 15 amino acids. The V and J ends lost 5 bases and 2 bases respectively, with 15 bases between them. Written as DNA, the CDR3 is TGTGCCAGCAGTCCCGACTCCCTGCACACAGATACGCAGTATTTT. Its translation is CASSPDSLHTDTQYF.

The chain joins TRBV27 to TRBJ2-7; D is unresolved. Deletions cut 0 bases from V and 0 bases from J, with 12 bases between. Looked up from germline, CDR1 is MNHEY and CDR2 is SMNVEV (reference sequence). This CDR3 has 16 amino acids. The CDR3: CASSLSWGYFSYEQYF. CDR3 DNA sequence: TGTGCCAGCAGTTTATCGTGGGGTTATTTCTCCTACGAGCAGTACTTC.

This clonotype was recorded at least ten times. The chain combines TRBV29-1 with TRBJ2-1; 8 nucleotides match TRBD2. Germline assignment: CDR1 SQVTM and CDR2 ANQGSEA. This CDR3 spans 13 amino acids. V shed 6 bases, J shed 6 bases, and the junction held 7 bases outside the gene matches. CDR3 coding DNA: TGCAGCGTGGTCGGGGGGGCCCCCAATGAGCAGTTCTTC. The encoded protein is CSVVGGAPNEQFF.

This clonotype was counted a few times. The rearrangement joins TRBV20-1 to TRBJ1-4; 8 nucleotides align to TRBD1. Germline loops: CDR1 DFQATT, CDR2 SNEGSKA (reference sequence). The CDR3 is 14 residues long. The DNA of the CDR3 is TGCAGCACAAACCCGGACAGGGAGGTTGTGAAACTGTTTTTT. Its translation is CSTNPDREVVKLFF.

Ten or more counts support this clonotype. The chain recombines TRBV5-1 with TRBJ1-2; D gene ambiguous. V was trimmed by 1 base and J by 4 bases, leaving 8 bases between them. The CDR3 is 13 amino acids. The germline V gene encodes CDR1 SGHRS and CDR2 YFSETQ. CDR3 nucleotides: TGCGCCAGCAGCTTGAGCCGAACCTATGGCTACACCTTC. Amino acid sequence: CASSLSRTYGYTF.

This clonotype was seen repeatedly, ten times or more. V gene TRBV12-3 or TRBV12-4 combines with J gene TRBJ1-2; no clear D. Trimming shortened V by 3 bases and J by 8 bases, and 16 bases separated the two germline ends. This CDR3 has 14 residues. Here the CDR3 reads CASSLNSPLTGYTF. In DNA form, the CDR3 reads TGTGCCAGCAGTTTGAACAGCCCTCTAACAGGCTACACCTTC.

The chain uses TRBV20-1 and TRBJ2-7; a possible D gene is TRBD1 (6 bases). The germline V gene encodes CDR1 DFQATT and CDR2 SNEGSKA (reference sequence). The V gene lost 2 bases and the J gene lost 3 bases, with 11 bases spanning the gap. This CDR3 has 13 residues. CDR3 loop: CSARRPGVYEQYF. The CDR3 DNA follows: TGCAGTGCTAGACGTCCAGGGGTCTACGAGCAGTACTTC.

The chain joins TRBV5-1 to TRBJ1-1; TRBD1 agrees at 7 bases. The CDR3 has 14 amino acids. From germline, CDR1 is SGHRS and CDR2 YFSETQ. Trimming at V came to 3 bases and at J to 5 bases, leaving 7 bases not matched to a gene. CDR3 coding DNA: TGCGCCAGCAGCTCCCACAGGGGAGGGACTGAAGCTTTCTTT. The encoded protein is CASSSHRGGTEAFF.

V usage is TRBV20-1 and J usage is TRBJ2-7; 7 bases map to TRBD1. The CDR3 is made up of 13 amino acids. Looked up from germline, CDR1 is DFQATT and CDR2 is SNEGSKA (reference sequence). Trimming at V came to 3 bases and at J to 1 base, leaving 3 bases not matched to a gene. This chain's CDR3 is CSASRQGSYEQYF. The CDR3 DNA reads as TGCAGTGCTAGCCGACAGGGTTCCTACGAGCAGTACTTC.

The chain has TRBV29-1 and TRBJ2-5; D remains unclear. Germline V gives CDR1 SQVTM, CDR2 ANQGSEA. Trimming shortened V by 7 bases and J by 1 base, and 10 bases separated the two germline ends. This CDR3 is built from 12 residues. The CDR3 here is CSGAPGQETQYF. The CDR3 DNA follows: TGCAGCGGAGCCCCGGGCCAAGAGACCCAGTACTTC. The full variable domain, its missing parts supplied by reference TRBV29-1 and TRBJ2-5, is SAVISQKPSRDICQRGTSLTIQCQVDSQVTMMFWYRQQPGQSLTLIATANQGSEATYESGFVIDKFPISRPNLTFSTLTVSNMSPEDSSIYLCSGAPGQETQYFGPGTRLLVL.

The chain employs TRBV25-1 and TRBJ2-2; D possibly corresponds to TRBD2 (6 bases). CDR3 length: 17 amino acids. Trimming cost V 4 bases and J 1 base, with 16 bases left between them. Germline CDR1 is MGHDK and CDR2 is SYGVNS. The CDR3 DNA sequence: TGTGCCAGCAGTGGATTAATCGGGGGTATGAACACCGGGGAGCTGTTTTTT. It codes for CASSGLIGGMNTGELFF.

The chain uses TRBV5-1 and TRBJ2-5; 8 bases match TRBD1. This CDR3 is built from 14 residues. V shed 4 bases, J shed 4 bases, and the junction held 6 bases outside the gene matches. Germline loops: CDR1 SGHRS, CDR2 YFSETQ. This chain's CDR3 is CASSADRVRETQYF. In DNA form, the CDR3 reads TGCGCCAGCAGCGCGGACAGGGTGCGAGAGACCCAGTACTTC.

This clonotype showed up many times. This chain uses TRBV18 with TRBJ2-1, with unresolved D. V lost 3 bases and J lost 2, with 2 bases in between. CDR3 length: 12 residues. Germline V gene sequence: CDR1 KGHSH, CDR2 LQKENI. The DNA of the CDR3 is TGTGCCAGCTCACCTGCCTACAATGAGCAGTTCTTC. This gives the protein CASSPAYNEQFF.

This clonotype was seen at least ten times. This chain connects TRBV20-1 to TRBJ2-7; 7 nucleotides align to TRBD1. The CDR3 extends over 13 amino acids. V was clipped by 2 bases and J by 2 bases; unmatched bases: 3. Germline V CDR1 and CDR2: DFQATT, SNEGSKA (reference sequence). The CDR3 region is CSARPGTAYEQYF. In DNA, the CDR3 is TGCAGTGCTAGACCCGGGACAGCCTACGAGCAGTACTTC.

The rearrangement links TRBV21-1 to TRBJ2-7; the DNA was not used to check the table's D call, TRBD1. TRBV21-1 is designated a pseudogene. The CDR3 contains 15 residues. The CDR3 bases are TGTGCCAGCAGCAAAGAGGGACAGGATTCCTACGAGCAGTACTTC. Protein: CASSKEGQDSYEQYF.

The rearrangement uses TRBV20-1 and TRBJ2-6; possibly TRBD2 for D (5 bases). V was trimmed by 2 bases and J by 2 bases, leaving 22 bases between them. CDR1 and CDR2 (germline): DFQATT, SNEGSKA (reference sequence). CDR3 length: 19 amino acids. DNA of the CDR3: TGCAGTGCTAGAATAAACAAGAGGGAACCGTTTCCTGGGGCCAACGTCCTGACTTTC. Amino acid sequence: CSARINKREPFPGANVLTF.

This clonotype appeared a few times. The chain combines TRBV10-3 with TRBJ1-5, with 7 positions matching TRBD1. V gave up 1 base and J gave up 16 bases; unmatched junction bases: 13. The CDR3 contains 14 residues. From germline, CDR1 is ENHRY and CDR2 SYGVKD. CDR3 region: CAISELSLTGTQHF. The CDR3 DNA reads as TGTGCCATCAGTGAGTTGTCCCTGACAGGGACGCAACATTTT.

The chain combines TRBV6-1 with TRBJ2-7, with TRBD2 matching 16 bases. The ends lost 2 bases at V and 7 bases at J; junction bases unmatched: 8. The CDR3 has 17 residues. Germline loops: CDR1 MNHNS, CDR2 SASEGT. As DNA, the CDR3 is TGTGCCAGCAGTGAATTCCTGGTGGGACTAGCGGGAGGGGAGCAGTACTTC. Translating gives CASSEFLVGLAGGEQYF.

This sequence joins TRBV29-1 and TRBJ2-3; 7 bases match TRBD2. V was pared by 7 bases and J by 2 bases, with 9 bases of the junction left unmatched. The CDR3 totals 14 residues. From germline, CDR1 is SQVTM and CDR2 ANQGSEA. CDR3 nucleotide sequence: TGCAGCGACGGACTAGTTGGGGCCACAGATACGCAGTATTTT. This translates into CSDGLVGATDTQYF.